The 5 T cell receptor beta chains presented below share a single source sample, sequenced in a study of cytomegalovirus exposure and HLA in healthy donors. The PCR employed 60 Vbeta primers together with 13 Jbeta primers. The table came from immunoSEQ multiplex PCR; TCRdb's copy has only in-frame clones and leaves some out. The sample holds roughly 140,000 clones, 80% to 85% seen once. Sequences were obtained from PBMCs. The receptors come from a boy between 2 and 15 years old in good health and CMV-seronegative.

This chain joins TRBV4-1 and TRBJ2-5; 8 bases agree with TRBD1. V lost 4 bases and J lost 1; bases outside the gene matches: 11. The CDR3 totals 17 residues. In germline, CDR1 is MGHRA, CDR2 YSYEKL. CDR3 in amino acids: CASSRWDRWVIQETQYF. The CDR3 DNA sequence: TGCGCCAGCAGCCGGTGGGACAGGTGGGTTATCCAAGAGACCCAGTACTTC.

CDR3 in DNA: TGTGCCAGCAGCTTAGCCTACTCCATGGAGCAGTACTTC. Protein: CASSLAYSMEQYF. This chain links TRBV7-2 with TRBJ2-7, with no clear D. The CDR3 is 13 amino acids. The V gene's germline CDR1 is SGHTA and CDR2 FQGNSA. V was cut by 0 bases and J by 7 bases, with 10 bases left in between.

This chain connects TRBV28 to TRBJ1-5; D may be TRBD1 (5 bases). V dropped 1 base and J dropped 5 bases, with 21 bases sitting between them. The germline V gene has CDR1 MDHEN and CDR2 SYDVKM. This CDR3 is built from 18 residues. The CDR3 bases are TGTGCCAGCAGTTTATTTGGGAGGCCGAAAGCAGGGCATCAGCCCCAGCATTTT. As protein: CASSLFGRPKAGHQPQHF.

The CDR3 nucleotides read TGTGCCAGCAGTCGACCGGGACTAGCGGTGTTCTTC. It specifies CASSRPGLAVFF. This chain uses TRBV5-6 with TRBJ2-1, with 11 bases lining up with TRBD2. The V gene's germline CDR1 is SGHDT and CDR2 YYEEEE. J lost 15 bases, V lost 5 bases, and 7 bases had no gene match. The CDR3 runs to 12 residues.

The chain carries TRBV5-1 and TRBJ2-3, with D possibly TRBD1 on 5 matching bases. The V end lost 0 bases, the J end lost 1 base, and 9 bases lay between the germline ends. Germline assignment: CDR1 SGHRS and CDR2 YFSETQ. The CDR3 is 15 residues long. The CDR3 region is CASSLAPGRTDTQYF. CDR3 in DNA: TGCGCCAGCAGCTTGGCCCCAGGGCGCACAGATACGCAGTATTTT.